The T cell receptor (beta chain) described here comes from a study of T cell changes during pregnancy in multiple sclerosis. Germline-derived CDR1 and CDR2 are MGHRA and YSYEKL. The J segment lost 6 bases and the V segment lost 3 bases, leaving 6 bases of the junction unmatched. The CDR3 is made up of 15 amino acids. Assay: immunoSEQ multiplex PCR; the TCRdb copy retains only in-frame clones and omits some. This table holds more than 75,000 clones, about 95% found once. The chain couples TRBV4-1 to TRBJ2-1, with 9 positions matching TRBD2. The origin of this receptor is a female donor with multiple sclerosis, enrolled in a pregnancy study. The sample consisted of peripheral blood, taken in the third trimester of pregnancy. In DNA, the CDR3 is TGCGCCAGCAGCCAGGGCGGGGGGGGTGTCAATGAGCAGTTCTTC. This translates into CASSQGGGGVNEQFF.